The sequence of this T cell receptor (beta chain) was determined in a study of neurological immune-mediated disorders (dated by TCRdb to between 2018 and 2021). Turning to the overall study: Using UMI-based sequencing, the study compared peripheral blood TCR-beta repertoires from patients with HTLV-I-associated myelopathy (HAM/TSP), patients with multiple sclerosis, and healthy controls. The roughly 100 TCR-beta libraries included longitudinal samples, technical triplicates and paired sorted CD4+ and CD8+ T-cell subsets alongside PBMC samples. Longitudinal HAM/TSP donors and healthy donors each had 3 time-points at intervals of 3-40 months. Of the 68 subjects in the cohort, roughly 14 were HAM/TSP patients, some 34 were multiple sclerosis patients, and some 20 were healthy controls. Points the paper makes about the study in general: TCR clonal expansion was highest in HAM/TSP patients and lowest in MS patients, with MS patients falling below even healthy controls. Across subjects, expanded clones never shared an identical CDR3 amino acid sequence, which suggests that the TCR-beta repertoires in every group were private.

cDNA was synthesized by template-switch 5'RACE using a primer carrying a 10-nucleotide random unique molecular identifier by which each TCR transcript was tagged. Over 180 million TCR-beta sequences, covering 15-18 subjects, were produced in each sequencing run. The RNeasy kit was used to extract total RNA. Using the KAPA Real-time Library Amplification kit, TCR-beta VDJ regions were amplified with primers for the TCR constant region and the 5'RACE anchor. Sample indexes and Illumina adaptors were added in a first PCR, after which library yield was increased in a second PCR. After Ampure bead purification, the TCR product of roughly 650 bp was size-selected on a 2% E-gel SizeSelection system. Before pooling, libraries had their quality checked on a Bioanalyzer, their concentration measured with Qubit, and their quantity determined with the Kapa Library Quantification kit. Libraries were sequenced paired-end 2 x 150 bp on an Illumina HiSeq 2500. To increase sequence diversity, about 25-31% phiX was spiked into each library pool. In the original analysis: Quality-filtered reads were processed with the UMI-based MiGEC pipeline, and over 75% of raw TCR sequences were removed by the MiGEC pipeline during error correction. VDJ genes were aligned to IMGT germline references, and clonotypes were defined by unique CDR3 amino acid sequence plus V-J genes. VDJtools evaluated clonal expansion, Shannon diversity and CDR3 relatedness (CalcPairwiseDistances, ClusterSamples); CLCbio workbench built phylogenetic trees. Expanded clones were defined as having at least 8 unique UMIs, based on coefficient-of-variation modelling across technical triplicates. TCRdb reanalyzed the raw reads on its own, using fastp at Q25 for trimming and MiXCR for clone calling, and kept in-frame beta chains. All rows with the same CDR3 protein become a single entry with the most common DNA and genes. TCRdb assigned the V and J calls; the authors' analysis was not used. Here the sample has 60,000 to 90,000 distinct CDR3 sequences; roughly a tenth occur a single time. Roughly 10% of the sample is in the top ten clones.

The sample's time point label is to be understood as: longitudinal time-point 1 (baseline). The healthy controls were volunteers from a blood bank in Maryland, USA. Libraries from unsorted PBMCs were made from 2 million PBMCs kept in RNAlater at -80 degrees C until RNA extraction. Peripheral blood was subjected to Ficoll-Hypaque density gradient centrifugation to isolate PBMCs, which were then cryopreserved in liquid nitrogen. This clonotype was counted only a few times. Its antigen is still unknown. No much larger clonotype is one base removed from it; base qualities were not supplied. From its cysteine to its phenylalanine, the CDR3 spans 16 amino acids. Only CDR3 DNA is held: 48 bases, read in frame from base 1. V is pared back by 2 bases and J by 8 bases, with 19 bases lying between the germline termini. As encoded in the germline V gene, CDR1 is MNHEY while CDR2 is SVGEGT.

The sample was PBMCs. The sequence was collected from a man under 40 in good health. The V and J genes are TRBV6-2 or TRBV6-3 and TRBJ2-1; the D gene is possibly TRBD2, with 6 bases matching. The DNA reads TGTGCCAGCAGTTACGGGTATTACGGGAGTGCGGATGAGCAGTTCTTC. This translates into CASSYGYYGSADEQFF.